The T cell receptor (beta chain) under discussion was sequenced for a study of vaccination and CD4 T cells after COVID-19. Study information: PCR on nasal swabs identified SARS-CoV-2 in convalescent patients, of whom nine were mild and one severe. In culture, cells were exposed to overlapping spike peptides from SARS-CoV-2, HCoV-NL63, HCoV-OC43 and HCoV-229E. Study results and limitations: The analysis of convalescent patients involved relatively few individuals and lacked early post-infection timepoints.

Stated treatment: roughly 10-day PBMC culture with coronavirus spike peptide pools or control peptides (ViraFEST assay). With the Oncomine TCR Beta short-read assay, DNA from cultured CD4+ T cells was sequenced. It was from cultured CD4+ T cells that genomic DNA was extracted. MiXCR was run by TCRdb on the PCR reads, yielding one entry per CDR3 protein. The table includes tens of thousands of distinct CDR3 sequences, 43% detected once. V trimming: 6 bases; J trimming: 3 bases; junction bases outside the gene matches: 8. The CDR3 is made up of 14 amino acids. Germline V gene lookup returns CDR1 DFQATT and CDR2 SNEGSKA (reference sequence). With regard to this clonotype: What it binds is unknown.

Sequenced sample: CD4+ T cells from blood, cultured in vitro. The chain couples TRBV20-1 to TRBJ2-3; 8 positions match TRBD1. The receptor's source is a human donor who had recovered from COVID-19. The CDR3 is CSAQRGQGTDTQYF. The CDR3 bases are TGCAGTGCCCAAAGAGGACAGGGAACAGATACGCAGTATTTT.